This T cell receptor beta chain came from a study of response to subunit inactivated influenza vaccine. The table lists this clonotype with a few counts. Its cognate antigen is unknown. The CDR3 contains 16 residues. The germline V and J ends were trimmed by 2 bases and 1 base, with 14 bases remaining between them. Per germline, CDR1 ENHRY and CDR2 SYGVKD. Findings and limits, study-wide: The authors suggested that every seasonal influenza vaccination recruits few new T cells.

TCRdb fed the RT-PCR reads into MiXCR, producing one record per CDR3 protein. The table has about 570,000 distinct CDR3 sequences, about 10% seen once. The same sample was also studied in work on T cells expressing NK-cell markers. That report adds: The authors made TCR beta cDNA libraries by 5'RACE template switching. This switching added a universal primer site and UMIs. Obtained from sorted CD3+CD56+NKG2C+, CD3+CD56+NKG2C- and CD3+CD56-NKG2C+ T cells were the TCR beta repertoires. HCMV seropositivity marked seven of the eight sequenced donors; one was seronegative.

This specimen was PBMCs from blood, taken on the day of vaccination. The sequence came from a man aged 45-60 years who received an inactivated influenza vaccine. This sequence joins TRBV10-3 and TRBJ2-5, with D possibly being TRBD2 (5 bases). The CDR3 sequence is CAISEAGNSPQETQYF. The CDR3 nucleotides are TGTGCCATCAGTGAGGCCGGGAATAGTCCCCAAGAGACCCAGTACTTC.